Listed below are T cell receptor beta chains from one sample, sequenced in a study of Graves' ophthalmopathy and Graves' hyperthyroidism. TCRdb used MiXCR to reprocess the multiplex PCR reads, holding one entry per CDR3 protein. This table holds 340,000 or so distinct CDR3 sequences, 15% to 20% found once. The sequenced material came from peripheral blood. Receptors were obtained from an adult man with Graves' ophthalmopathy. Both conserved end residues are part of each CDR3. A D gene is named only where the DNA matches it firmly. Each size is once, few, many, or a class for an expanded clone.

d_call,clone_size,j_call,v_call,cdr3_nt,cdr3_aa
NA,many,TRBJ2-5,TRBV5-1,TGCGCCAGCAGCTTGGCACAGGGCCAGACCCAGTACTTC,CASSLAQGQTQYF
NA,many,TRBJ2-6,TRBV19,TGTGCCAGTAGCCCTCGGTCCCACCGCTCTGGGGCCAACGTCCTGACTTTC,CASSPRSHRSGANVLTF
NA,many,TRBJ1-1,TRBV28,TGTGCCAGCTCGGACGCTGAAGCTTCCTTT,CASSDAEASF
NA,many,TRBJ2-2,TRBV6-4,TGTGCCAGCCGGCCTACGAACACCGGGGAGCTGTTTTTT,CASRPTNTGELFF
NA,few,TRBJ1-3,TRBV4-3,TGCGCCAGCAGCCAAGATGCGGGCTCTGGAAACACCATATATTTT,CASSQDAGSGNTIYF
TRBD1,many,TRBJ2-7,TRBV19,TGTGCCAGTAGCCCCCGGGACAGACTATACGAGCAGTACTTC,CASSPRDRLYEQYF
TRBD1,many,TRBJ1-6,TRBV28,TGTGCCGCAGGGGGCGGGAATTCACCCCTCCACTTT,CAAGGGNSPLHF
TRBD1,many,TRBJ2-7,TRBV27,TGTGCCAGCAGTAGGGACAGGGGGGTCTACGAGCAGTACTTC,CASSRDRGVYEQYF
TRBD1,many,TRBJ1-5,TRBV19,TGTGCCAGTAGTACCGGGACAGGGGGACAGCCCCAGCATTTT,CASSTGTGGQPQHF
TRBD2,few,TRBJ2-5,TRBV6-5,TGTGCCAGCAGTTACGGGACTAGCGGGAGTGACCAAGAGACCCAGTACTTC,CASSYGTSGSDQETQYF